Presented here are 22 T cell receptor beta chains from one specimen sequenced in a study of blood T cell repertoires in COVID-19. The data were produced by immunoSEQ multiplex PCR, yet TCRdb's version contains in-frame clones alone and is incomplete. The sample shows 250,000 to 300,000 clones, approximately 90% of them seen only once. Sequencing was done on a sample of PBMCs or T cells enriched from blood (not recorded which). The receptors were sampled from a woman aged 25 to 39 who had recovered from COVID-19.

This clone was detected once. The genes are TRBV28 and TRBJ1-2; no clear D gene. V shed 3 bases and J shed 4 bases, with 9 bases lying between them. Germline V gene lookup returns CDR1 MDHEN and CDR2 SYDVKM. The CDR3 extends over 13 amino acids. CDR3 residues: CASSFSQSYGYTF. The CDR3 region has the DNA TGTGCCAGCAGTTTTTCACAGTCCTATGGCTACACCTTC.

The CDR3 reads CASSLGLAGGHTGELFF. Here the CDR3 DNA reads TGTGCCAGCAGCTTGGGACTAGCGGGAGGGCACACCGGGGAGCTGTTTTTT. This chain joins TRBV11-2 and TRBJ2-2, with 16 bases matching TRBD2. CDR1 and CDR2 from the germline V gene are SGHAT and FQNNGV. V shed 3 bases, J shed 3 bases, and the junction held 1 base outside the gene matches. The length of the CDR3 is 17 residues. The entire variable domain, with the rest obtained from reference TRBV11-2 and TRBJ2-2, is as follows: EAGVAQSPRYKIIEKRQSVAFWCNPISGHATLYWYQQILGQGPKLLIQFQNNGVVDDSQLPKDRFSAERLKGVDSTLKIQPAKLEDSAVYLCASSLGLAGGHTGELFFGEGSRLTVL.

This clone was counted once. The rearrangement joins TRBV7-2 to TRBJ2-2, with D possibly being TRBD2 (6 bases). CDR1 SGHTA and CDR2 FQGNSA come from the germline V gene. The V end was cut by 5 bases, the J end by 0 bases, with 10 bases between. This CDR3 has 15 amino acids. The CDR3 is CASSPRGTNTGELFF. DNA of the CDR3: TGTGCCAGCAGCCCCCGGGGGACGAACACCGGGGAGCTGTTTTTT.

The rearrangement links TRBV6-2 or TRBV6-3 to TRBJ2-1, with 11 bases fitting TRBD2. Germline CDR1 is MNHEY and CDR2 is SVGEGT. The CDR3 loop spans 17 amino acids. Trimming cost V 2 bases and J 5 bases; bases outside gene matches: 8. CDR3 DNA: TGTGCCAGCAGTTACGCGGGACTAGCGGACCGACACAATGAGCAGTTCTTC. Protein product: CASSYAGLADRHNEQFF.

Notes on this clone: The sample holds other DNA sequences that translate to the same CDR3. The rearrangement joins TRBV6-4 to TRBJ2-1, with TRBD2 identical over 9 bases. Per germline, CDR1 MRHNA and CDR2 SNTAGT. This CDR3 contains 15 residues. J was trimmed by 3 bases and V by 0 bases; bases with no gene match: 0. The CDR3 spells CASSDSSGSYNEQFF. As DNA, the CDR3 is TGTGCCAGCAGTGACTCTAGCGGGAGCTACAATGAGCAGTTCTTC.

This chain connects TRBV7-2 to TRBJ2-7; D is ambiguous. Trimming took 4 bases from V and 4 from J, leaving 5 bases between them. This CDR3 is 11 amino acids long. Germline lookup yields CDR1 SGHTA and CDR2 FQGNSA. The CDR3 loop reads CASSSVYEQYF. The CDR3, as DNA: TGTGCCAGCAGCTCCGTGTACGAGCAGTACTTC.

The chain joins TRBV5-1 to TRBJ1-1; D unresolved. The CDR3 is made up of 18 amino acids. Trimming took off 3 bases at V and 0 bases at J, with 21 bases between the two ends. The germline gives CDR1 SGHRS, CDR2 YFSETQ. The CDR3 region is CASSSPGEAGRMNTEAFF. The CDR3 DNA is TGCGCCAGCAGCTCCCCTGGGGAGGCCGGTCGGATGAACACTGAAGCTTTCTTT. The variable domain in full, completed from reference TRBV5-1 and TRBJ1-1, reads KAGVTQTPRYLIKTRGQQVTLSCSPISGHRSVSWYQQTPGQGLQFLFEYFSETQRNKGNFPGRFSGRQFSNSRSEMNVSTLELGDSALYLCASSSPGEAGRMNTEAFFGQGTRLTVV.

Only one count was recorded for this clone. V is TRBV27 and J is TRBJ2-1; 14 bases align to TRBD2. Germline assignment: CDR1 MNHEY and CDR2 SMNVEV (reference sequence). J lost 9 bases, V lost 5 bases, and 6 bases had no gene match. This CDR3 has 15 residues. CDR3 sequence (DNA): TGTGCCAGCAGTACCGGGACTAGCGGGAGAGGTGAGCAGTTCTTC. It encodes CASSTGTSGRGEQFF.

The chain recombines TRBV4-2 with TRBJ2-3; the match to TRBD2 covers 10 bases. Germline assignment: CDR1 LGHNA and CDR2 YNFKEQ. The CDR3 is 14 amino acids. The trim removed 3 bases at V and 8 bases at J, leaving 5 bases unmatched. The CDR3 reads CASSQGLAGATQYF. CDR3 bases: TGTGCCAGCAGCCAGGGGCTAGCGGGAGCTACGCAGTATTTT.

The CDR3 reads CASSYRDSYSPLHF. The CDR3 nucleotides are TGTGCCAGCAGTTACAGGGATTCTTATTCACCCCTCCACTTT. The chain employs TRBV27 and TRBJ1-6; D may be TRBD1 (6 bases). CDR1 and CDR2 from the germline V gene are MNHEY and SMNVEV (reference sequence). The CDR3 contains 14 residues. V gave up 4 bases and J gave up 8 bases, with 12 bases separating them.

V and J are TRBV30 and TRBJ2-7; 9 positions match TRBD2. J lost 2 bases, V lost 4 bases, and 6 bases had no gene match. This CDR3 has 14 residues. The V gene's germline CDR1 is GTSNPN and CDR2 SVGIG (reference sequence). The CDR3 is CAWNKAGGTYEQYF. CDR3 DNA sequence: TGTGCCTGGAATAAAGCGGGAGGTACCTACGAGCAGTACTTC.

The CDR3 DNA follows: TGTGCCAGCAATGGCATATACAATGAGCAGTTCTTC. Translating gives CASNGIYNEQFF. The chain has TRBV6-5 and TRBJ2-1; D ambiguous. Germline values: CDR1 MNHEY, CDR2 SVGAGI. This CDR3 has 12 residues. The V and J ends lost 7 bases and 4 bases respectively, with 8 bases between them.

The chain recombines TRBV29-1 with TRBJ2-7; TRBD2 is a possible D gene (5 bases). The CDR3 is made up of 11 amino acids. The V end lost 4 bases, the J end lost 4 bases, and 8 bases lay between the germline ends. Per the germline V gene, CDR1 is SQVTM and CDR2 is ANQGSEA. The CDR3 DNA sequence: TGCAGCGTTGTTTCGGGGTACGAGCAGTACTTC. Protein product: CSVVSGYEQYF.

The rearrangement joins TRBV7-2 to TRBJ2-3; 9 nucleotides agree with TRBD1. The V and J ends lost 5 bases and 1 base, in that order; junction bases with no gene match: 1. The germline CDR1 and CDR2 sequences are SGHTA and FQGNSA. This CDR3 contains 14 residues. CDR3 in amino acids: CASSRDRGTDTQYF. CDR3 nucleotide sequence: TGTGCCAGCAGCCGGGACAGGGGCACAGATACGCAGTATTTT.

The chain joins TRBV15 to TRBJ1-1; D gene ambiguous. V lost 2 bases, J lost 1 base, and 8 bases lay in between. The CDR3 is made up of 14 amino acids. The germline gives CDR1 LNHNV, CDR2 YYDKDF (reference sequence). The CDR3 sequence is CATSRSGWNTEAFF. CDR3 DNA: TGTGCCACCAGCAGATCTGGCTGGAACACTGAAGCTTTCTTT.

The chain recombines TRBV28 with TRBJ1-4; the D gene is possibly TRBD1 (5 bases). The germline gives CDR1 MDHEN, CDR2 SYDVKM. V lost 8 bases to trimming and J lost 0 bases, with 10 bases between them. The CDR3 totals 14 residues. CDR3 sequence: CASRGSATNEKLFF. Here the CDR3 DNA reads TGTGCCAGCCGGGGGAGTGCAACTAATGAAAAACTGTTTTTT.

The chain has TRBV10-2 and TRBJ1-5; 12 nucleotides agree with TRBD1. The V segment lost 1 base and the J segment 0 bases; nucleotides outside the gene matches: 7. The CDR3 is 19 residues long. Germline loops: CDR1 WSHSY, CDR2 SAAADI. CDR3 DNA sequence: TGCGCCAGCAGTGAGTTGGGGACAGGGGGCATTGATAGCAATCAGCCCCAGCATTTT. Translated, it gives CASSELGTGGIDSNQPQHF.

V usage is TRBV5-6 and J usage is TRBJ1-3; 8 bases are a match to TRBD1. Germline V gene sequence: CDR1 SGHDT, CDR2 YYEEEE. The CDR3 sequence is 16 residues long. J gave up 1 base and V 1 base, and 4 bases lay outside the gene matches. The CDR3 loop reads CASSLNRGISGNTIYF. DNA of the CDR3: TGTGCCAGCAGCTTGAACAGGGGGATTTCTGGAAACACCATATATTTT.

This chain joins TRBV3-1 (or the pseudogene TRBV3-2) and TRBJ1-6, with TRBD1 as a possible D gene (5 bases). The V end lost 7 bases, the J end lost 9 bases, and 22 bases lay between the germline ends. Looked up from germline, CDR1 is LGHDT and CDR2 is YNNKEL (reference sequence). The CDR3 contains 16 residues. The CDR3 region has the DNA TGTGCCAGCACCCGAGCATCGGGGACTTCGGGTTCACCCCTCCACTTT. It is translated as CASTRASGTSGSPLHF.

The chain couples TRBV6-5 to TRBJ2-7, with 10 bases lining up with TRBD2. Germline lookup yields CDR1 MNHEY and CDR2 SVGAGI. CDR3 length equals 14 residues. Trimming took 6 bases from V and 3 from J; bases not matched to a gene: 5. Written as DNA, the CDR3 is TGTGCCAGCAGCGCGCTAGCGGGAGTCTACGAGCAGTACTTC. It encodes CASSALAGVYEQYF.

The chain combines TRBV10-1 with TRBJ2-1, with TRBD2 matching 7 bases. Germline CDR1 is WNHNN and CDR2 is SYGVQD (reference sequence). J was trimmed by 1 base and V by 3 bases; bases with no gene match: 9. This CDR3 region has 17 residues. The CDR3 protein is CASSEFLASGSYNEQFF. CDR3 bases: TGCGCCAGCAGTGAATTTTTGGCTAGCGGATCCTACAATGAGCAGTTCTTC.

V gene TRBV19 combines with J gene TRBJ2-7, with 8 bases fitting TRBD2. The CDR3 is 13 residues long. Germline V gene data show CDR1 as LNHDA and CDR2 as SQIVND (reference sequence). With V trimmed by 5 bases and J by 5 bases, 5 bases remained unmatched. The CDR3 DNA reads TGTGCCAGTAGTTCAGGACTAGCCAACGAGCAGTACTTC. This gives the protein CASSSGLANEQYF.